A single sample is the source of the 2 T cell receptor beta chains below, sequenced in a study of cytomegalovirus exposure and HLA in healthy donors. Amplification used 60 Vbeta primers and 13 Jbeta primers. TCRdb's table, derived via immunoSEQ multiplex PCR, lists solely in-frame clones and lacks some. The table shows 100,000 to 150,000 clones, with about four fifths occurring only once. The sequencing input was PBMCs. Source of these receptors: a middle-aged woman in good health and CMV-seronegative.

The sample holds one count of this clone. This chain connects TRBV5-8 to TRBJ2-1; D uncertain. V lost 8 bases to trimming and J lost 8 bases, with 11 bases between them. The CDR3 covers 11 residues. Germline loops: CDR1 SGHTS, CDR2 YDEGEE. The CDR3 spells CASPFFYEQFF. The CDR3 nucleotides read TGTGCCAGTCCCTTTTTTTATGAGCAGTTCTTC.

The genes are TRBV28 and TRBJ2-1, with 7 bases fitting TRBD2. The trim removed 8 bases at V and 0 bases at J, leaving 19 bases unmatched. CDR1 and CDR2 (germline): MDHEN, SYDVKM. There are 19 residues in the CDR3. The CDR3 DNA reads TGTGCCAGCTTGGGTTGGGCTAGCGGAGGCCTAATCTCCTACAATGAGCAGTTCTTC. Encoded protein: CASLGWASGGLISYNEQFF.